The 25 T cell receptor beta chains listed next were all sequenced from one sample in a study of cytomegalovirus exposure and HLA in healthy donors. Profiled with immunoSEQ multiplex PCR; TCRdb holds only in-frame clones, not every one. The sample lists roughly 56,000 clones; roughly 94% were seen once. Sequenced sample: PBMCs. All receptors come from a man between 18 and 35 years old in good health and CMV-seronegative.

The chain combines TRBV4-3 with TRBJ2-2; no firm D call. In germline, CDR1 is LGHNA, CDR2 YSLEER. With 0 bases removed from V and 0 bases from J, the gap between germline ends came to 8 bases. CDR3 length: 16 residues. The CDR3 nucleotides are TGCGCCAGCAGCCAAGAGGGCCCCCCGAACACCGGGGAGCTGTTTTTT. Translating it yields CASSQEGPPNTGELFF.

The genes are TRBV14 and TRBJ2-7, with D possibly matching TRBD2 (5 bases). V lost 1 base to trimming and J lost 2 bases, with 12 bases between them. This CDR3 comprises 15 residues. CDR1 is SGHDN, CDR2 FVKESK, per germline. As DNA, the CDR3 is TGTGCCAGCAGCCAAGGTCTAGGAGGAACCTACGAGCAGTACTTC. This encodes CASSQGLGGTYEQYF.

The CDR3 DNA reads TGTGCCAGCAGCTCCCAATTGGGGGCACGGAATGAAAAACTGTTTTTT. It encodes CASSSQLGARNEKLFF. This chain joins TRBV11-2 and TRBJ1-4; D perhaps matches TRBD1 (6 bases). The ends were cut back, 4 bases at V and 5 bases at J, with 17 bases in the middle. The CDR3 spans 16 residues. CDR1 is SGHAT, CDR2 FQNNGV, per germline.

The chain is built from TRBV6-5 and TRBJ1-2; TRBD1 matches at 7 bases. The J segment lost 5 bases and the V segment lost 5 bases, leaving 5 bases of the junction unmatched. This CDR3 has 13 residues. CDR1 and CDR2 (germline): MNHEY, SVGAGI. The CDR3 protein is CASSDRAGYGYTF. The CDR3 DNA reads TGTGCCAGCAGTGACAGGGCGGGGTATGGCTACACCTTC.

J is TRBJ1-1 and V is TRBV10-1; D is possibly TRBD1 (5 bases). V dropped 6 bases and J dropped 1 base, with 9 bases sitting between them. CDR1 and CDR2 from the germline V gene are WNHNN and SYGVQD (reference sequence). There are 13 residues in the CDR3. In DNA, the CDR3 is TGCGCCAGCAGAGACAGCCCGAACACTGAAGCTTTCTTT. Protein sequence: CASRDSPNTEAFF.

The CDR3 DNA reads TGTGCCATAGTCAAAGGGGCAACTAATGAAAAACTGTTTTTT. Translating gives CAIVKGATNEKLFF. The chain is built from TRBV2 and TRBJ1-4; D may be TRBD1 (5 bases). V was shortened by 10 bases and J by 0 bases, with 12 bases between the two germline ends. Germline CDR1 reads SNHLY; CDR2 reads FYNNEI. The CDR3 extends over 14 amino acids.

The V call is TRBV10-2, the J call TRBJ2-1; 10 bases are a match to TRBD1. V trimming: 6 bases; J trimming: 8 bases; junction bases outside the gene matches: 1. In germline, CDR1 is WSHSY, CDR2 SAAADI. This CDR3 region has 12 residues. The CDR3 DNA is TGCGCCAGCAGAGGGACAGGGGATGAGCAGTTCTTC. Protein product: CASRGTGDEQFF.

This chain connects TRBV27 to TRBJ2-7, with 9 bases identical to TRBD1. Germline CDR1 and CDR2: MNHEY and SMNVEV (reference sequence). CDR3 length: 13 residues. Trimming took 3 bases from V and 6 from J; bases not matched to a gene: 3. CDR3 DNA: TGTGCCAGCAGTTTGGGACAGGGCCTCGAGCAGTACTTC. Its translation: CASSLGQGLEQYF.

This clone was seen a few times. The chain recombines TRBV30 with TRBJ1-3; no definite D call. This CDR3 is built from 14 residues. The ends were cut back, 4 bases at V and 0 bases at J, with 10 bases in the middle. Germline V CDR1 and CDR2: GTSNPN, SVGIG (reference sequence). The CDR3 sequence is CAWTPLSSGNTIYF. The CDR3 DNA sequence: TGTGCCTGGACCCCACTCTCCTCTGGAAACACCATATATTTT.

V is TRBV5-1 and J is TRBJ2-5; TRBD1 matches at 7 bases. V dropped 2 bases and J dropped 5; count of bases not matched to a gene: 9. CDR3 size: 15 residues. In germline, CDR1 is SGHRS, CDR2 YFSETQ. The DNA for the CDR3 is TGCGCCAGCAGCTTACGGGACAGTCTTGGGGAGACCCAGTACTTC. Amino acid sequence: CASSLRDSLGETQYF.

The rearrangement joins TRBV5-4 to TRBJ1-5; 8 nucleotides line up with TRBD1. This CDR3 region has 15 residues. Trimming cost V 4 bases and J 1 base; bases outside gene matches: 4. Germline assignment: CDR1 SGHNT and CDR2 YYREEE (reference sequence). The CDR3 DNA is TGTGCCAGCAGCCTCGGGACAGGCAGCAATCAGCCCCAGCATTTT. The encoded protein is CASSLGTGSNQPQHF.

The chain couples TRBV19 to TRBJ2-2; 7 bases are shared with TRBD1. The CDR3 is 15 amino acids. Looked up from germline, CDR1 is LNHDA and CDR2 is SQIVND (reference sequence). The ends lost 6 bases at V and 5 bases at J; junction bases unmatched: 9. For the CDR3, the DNA is TGTGCCAGTAGACCTTCCGGGACAGTAACCGGGGAGCTGTTTTTT. Its protein is CASRPSGTVTGELFF.

CDR3 coding DNA: TGTGCCAGCAGCTTGGATGGAACTAATGGCTACACCTTC. This encodes CASSLDGTNGYTF. The chain uses TRBV5-4 and TRBJ1-2, with D unresolved. Trimming removed 0 bases from V and 6 bases from J, with 9 bases in between. The CDR3 is 13 amino acids. CDR1 and CDR2 (germline): SGHNT, YYREEE (reference sequence).

V gene TRBV5-1 combines with J gene TRBJ2-7, with D unresolved. The germline V gene encodes CDR1 SGHRS and CDR2 YFSETQ. The CDR3 loop spans 15 amino acids. V was shortened by 0 bases and J by 0 bases, with 10 bases between the two germline ends. CDR3 DNA: TGCGCCAGCAGCTTGGGACACTCGAGCTCCTACGAGCAGTACTTC. Protein: CASSLGHSSSYEQYF.

The chain employs TRBV6-6 and TRBJ1-2; TRBD1 agrees at 8 bases. This CDR3 has 13 amino acids. CDR1 is MNHNY and CDR2 is SVGAGI in the germline V gene (reference sequence). Germline trimming cut 6 bases from V and 7 bases from J; bases unmatched to any gene: 7. The DNA for the CDR3 is TGTGCCAGCAGCCTGGACAGGGAAATTGGCTACACCTTC. This sequence encodes CASSLDREIGYTF.

This chain uses TRBV2 with TRBJ1-1; TRBD1 agrees at 8 bases. CDR1 and CDR2 (germline): SNHLY, FYNNEI. The CDR3 contains 14 residues. V dropped 5 bases and J dropped 2; count of bases not matched to a gene: 4. The chain's CDR3 is CASSNQGANTEAFF. The DNA of the CDR3 is TGTGCCAGCAGTAATCAGGGGGCAAACACTGAAGCTTTCTTT. The variable domain in full, with the rest retrieved from reference TRBV2 and TRBJ1-1, is EPEVTQTPSHQVTQMGQEVILRCVPISNHLYFYWYRQILGQKVEFLVSFYNNEISEKSEIFDDQFSVERPDGSNFTLKIRSTKLEDSAMYFCASSNQGANTEAFFGQGTRLTVV.

J is TRBJ2-5 and V is TRBV11-3, with D maybe TRBD1 (7 bases). The length of the CDR3 is 15 residues. Germline CDR1 SGHNT, CDR2 YENEEA. V was shortened by 5 bases and J by 2 bases, with 15 bases between the two germline ends. CDR3 region: CASSPGDRVQETQYF. The CDR3 bases are TGTGCCAGCAGCCCGGGAGACAGGGTTCAAGAGACCCAGTACTTC.

The chain is built from TRBV6-6 and TRBJ2-7, with 7 nucleotides matching TRBD2. This CDR3 is built from 15 residues. The junction had 14 bases not matched to a gene; V was cut back by 6 bases and J by 6 bases. Germline V gene data show CDR1 as MNHNY and CDR2 as SVGAGI (reference sequence). Written as DNA, the CDR3 is TGTGCCAGCAGCGGTGGCGGGAGAAGGGTCGGCGAGCAGTACTTC. This gives the protein CASSGGGRRVGEQYF.

This chain joins TRBV7-2 and TRBJ2-1; TRBD2 aligns across 8 bases. Germline trimming cut 2 bases from V and 5 bases from J; bases unmatched to any gene: 5. The CDR3 runs 15 residues. CDR1 and CDR2 from the germline V gene are SGHTA and FQGNSA. CDR3 residues: CASSLPPGLDNEQFF. The CDR3 DNA reads as TGTGCCAGCAGCTTACCTCCGGGACTAGACAATGAGCAGTTCTTC.

CDR3 nucleotides: TGTGCCAGCAGTTTCATAGAAAACCCATACGAGCAGTACTTC. This translates into CASSFIENPYEQYF. The rearrangement joins TRBV27 to TRBJ2-7; no clear D. Germline CDR1 and CDR2: MNHEY and SMNVEV (reference sequence). The CDR3 loop spans 14 amino acids. V shed 3 bases and J shed 4 bases, with 13 bases lying between them.

The chain employs TRBV6-6 and TRBJ2-7, with 7 bases aligning to TRBD1. V lost 4 bases to trimming and J lost 0 bases; unmatched junction nucleotides: 3. CDR1 is MNHNY and CDR2 is SVGAGI in the germline V gene (reference sequence). The CDR3 covers 14 residues. CDR3 nucleotide sequence: TGTGCCAGCAGTTCCCGGACAGGCTCCTACGAGCAGTACTTC. Amino acids: CASSSRTGSYEQYF.

J is TRBJ2-7 and V is TRBV7-9; 8 positions match TRBD1. This CDR3 has 18 residues. Trimming removed 3 bases from V and 4 bases from J; junction bases left unmatched: 17. The germline V gene has CDR1 SEHNR and CDR2 FQNEAQ (reference sequence). The CDR3 DNA sequence: TGTGCCAGCAGCTTTCTCACCCCATTGACAGGGGCCCCTTACGAGCAGTACTTC. Translated, it gives CASSFLTPLTGAPYEQYF.

The rearrangement uses TRBV7-2 and TRBJ2-5; 10 positions match TRBD1. V gave up 1 base and J gave up 6 bases; unmatched junction bases: 5. This CDR3 is built from 15 residues. The germline CDR1 and CDR2 sequences are SGHTA and FQGNSA. CDR3 protein: CASSLGDRGSKTQYF. The CDR3 DNA follows: TGTGCCAGCAGCTTAGGGGACAGGGGTTCTAAGACCCAGTACTTC.

This chain uses TRBV19 with TRBJ2-2; 9 positions agree with TRBD2. The germline V gene has CDR1 LNHDA and CDR2 SQIVND (reference sequence). CDR3 size: 16 residues. The junction had 4 bases not matched to a gene; V was cut back by 1 base and J by 4 bases. The CDR3 sequence is CASSIGVAGVTGELFF. CDR3 coding DNA: TGTGCCAGTAGTATAGGGGTAGCGGGAGTCACCGGGGAGCTGTTTTTT.

The J gene is TRBJ2-1, the V gene TRBV5-1, with D possibly being TRBD2 (5 bases). Trimming stripped 0 bases from V and 6 bases from J, with 10 bases between. This CDR3 is 14 amino acids long. Germline CDR1 SGHRS, CDR2 YFSETQ. CDR3 protein: CASSLGLEGNEQFF. CDR3 DNA sequence: TGCGCCAGCAGCTTGGGGCTAGAGGGCAATGAGCAGTTCTTC. Using reference TRBV5-1 and TRBJ2-1 for the parts outside the CDR3, the full variable domain is KAGVTQTPRYLIKTRGQQVTLSCSPISGHRSVSWYQQTPGQGLQFLFEYFSETQRNKGNFPGRFSGRQFSNSRSEMNVSTLELGDSALYLCASSLGLEGNEQFFGPGTRLTVL.